The sequence of this T cell receptor (beta chain) was determined in a study of blood T cell repertoires in COVID-19. Data came from immunoSEQ multiplex PCR; TCRdb stores just in-frame clones and leaves some out. Here the sample spans under 300,000 clones, 80% to 95% being singletons. The receptor's source is a man aged 30 to 45 with COVID-19, enrolled during active disease. The sequencing input was peripheral blood.

The CDR3 protein is CASSALNRGGTEAFF. In DNA, the CDR3 is TGTGCCAGCAGCGCGCTAAACAGGGGAGGCACTGAAGCTTTCTTT. The chain carries TRBV5-5 and TRBJ1-1; 7 bases fit TRBD1. The V gene's germline CDR1 is SGHKS and CDR2 YYEKEE (reference sequence). The ends lost 4 bases at V and 4 bases at J; junction bases unmatched: 10. The CDR3 consists of 15 residues.